This T cell receptor (beta chain) is from a study of T cells after yellow fever vaccination. Looking at the study overall: Preparing low-cell-number fractions relied on SMART-Seq v4 Ultra Low Input.

TCRdb analysed the 5' RACE reads with MiXCR anew, one entry per CDR3 protein. Of around 250,000 distinct CDR3 sequences listed, 6.9% are singletons. In its sample, this clonotype was seen many times. Germline lookup yields CDR1 SGHRS and CDR2 YFSETQ. V lost 5 bases to trimming and J lost 7 bases, with 16 bases between them. This CDR3 contains 14 residues. The TCR originated in a young man who received the YFV17D yellow fever vaccine. The chain combines TRBV5-1 with TRBJ2-4; D assignment may be TRBD1 or TRBD2 (6 bases each). The specimen was CD4+ T cells sorted from PBMCs, collected 15 days after the yellow fever booster vaccination. For the CDR3, the DNA is TGCGCCAGCAGTCCGGGGGCGAGTGAGAACATTCAGTACTTC. Its protein is CASSPGASENIQYF.